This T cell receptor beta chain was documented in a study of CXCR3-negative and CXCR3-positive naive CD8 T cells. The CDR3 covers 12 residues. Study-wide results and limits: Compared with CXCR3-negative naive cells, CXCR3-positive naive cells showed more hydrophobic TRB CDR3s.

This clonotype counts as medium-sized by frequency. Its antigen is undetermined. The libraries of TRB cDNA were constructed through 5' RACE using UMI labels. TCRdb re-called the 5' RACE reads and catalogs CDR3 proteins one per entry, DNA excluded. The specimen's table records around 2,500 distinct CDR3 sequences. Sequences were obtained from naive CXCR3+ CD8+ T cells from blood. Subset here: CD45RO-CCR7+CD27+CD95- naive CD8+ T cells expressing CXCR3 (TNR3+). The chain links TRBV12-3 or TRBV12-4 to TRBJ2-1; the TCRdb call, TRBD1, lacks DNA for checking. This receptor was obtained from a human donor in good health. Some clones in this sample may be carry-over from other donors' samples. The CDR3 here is CASSLRGDEQFF.